This T cell receptor (beta chain) was observed in a study of OX40 agonist ivuxolimab in advanced cancers. Study as a whole: Patients undergoing dose escalation presented with hepatocellular carcinoma, melanoma, renal cell or head and neck cancer.

Using immunoSEQ multiplex PCR, the repertoire was profiled, and TCRdb retains in-frame clones only, with some absent. The repertoire holds about 36,000 clones, with roughly 84% as singletons. Specimen: CD4+ or CD8+ T cells sorted from blood, collected in a trial of the OX40 agonist ivuxolimab. This clonotype originated in an adult with an advanced solid tumor such as melanoma, head and neck, liver or kidney cancer.

For the CDR3, the DNA is TGTGCCAGCTCGTACCGGGACAGTAACTACAATGAGCAGTTCTTC. As protein: CASSYRDSNYNEQFF. The chain employs TRBV18 and TRBJ2-1; 7 positions match TRBD1. Germline V gene data show CDR1 as KGHSH and CDR2 as LQKENI. The CDR3 has 15 amino acids. J gave up 3 bases and V 6 bases, and 8 bases lay outside the gene matches. Combining the CDR3 with reference TRBV18 and TRBJ2-1 gives the whole variable domain NAGVMQNPRHLVRRRGQEARLRCSPMKGHSHVYWYRQLPEEGLKFMVYLQKENIIDESGMPKERFSAEFPKEGPSILRIQQVVRGDSAAYFCASSYRDSNYNEQFFGPGTRLTVL.